A single sample is the source of the 9 T cell receptor beta chains below, sequenced in a study of Ad26.COV2.S vaccination and SARS-CoV-2 variants. The treatment here: around 19 received Ad26.COV2.S at low or high dose, single or two shots; about 5 received placebo; per-sample allocation not given. Following the first vaccine or placebo injection, samples were taken on day 63. Method: immunoSEQ multiplex PCR; TCRdb's copy keeps in-frame clones and lacks some. The repertoire holds more than 300,000 clones, with roughly 86% as singletons. This specimen consisted of peripheral blood, obtained in a trial of Ad26.COV2.S vaccine versus placebo. The receptors originated from a person aged 18-60 years who received the Ad26.COV2.S COVID-19 vaccine or a placebo.

The CDR3 DNA is TGTGCCAGCTCACCACCAACAGGGCAGGGCTACACCTTC. It is translated as CASSPPTGQGYTF. This sequence joins TRBV18 and TRBJ1-2, with D possibly being TRBD1 (6 bases). The CDR3 spans 13 residues. V lost 0 bases and J lost 8, with 10 bases in between. In germline, CDR1 is KGHSH, CDR2 LQKENI. Based on the CDR3 plus reference TRBV18 and TRBJ1-2, the full variable domain is NAGVMQNPRHLVRRRGQEARLRCSPMKGHSHVYWYRQLPEEGLKFMVYLQKENIIDESGMPKERFSAEFPKEGPSILRIQQVVRGDSAAYFCASSPPTGQGYTFGSGTRLTVV.

This chain connects TRBV5-3 to TRBJ1-4; D is undetermined. TRBV5-3 is treated as an ORF (open reading frame) with a function not yet certain. Trimming shortened V by 7 bases and J by 7 bases, and 8 bases separated the two germline ends. The CDR3 sequence is 11 residues long. CDR3 sequence: CARLNIEKLFF. Written as DNA, the CDR3 is TGTGCCAGATTGAACATTGAAAAACTGTTTTTT.

The chain is built from TRBV5-1 and TRBJ1-5; perhaps TRBD1 as D (5 bases). The CDR3 has 15 amino acids. The germline gives CDR1 SGHRS, CDR2 YFSETQ. V was pared by 3 bases and J by 1 base, with 11 bases between. CDR3 sequence: CASSSQGMSNQPQHF. In nucleotides, the CDR3 is TGCGCCAGCAGCTCTCAGGGTATGAGCAATCAGCCCCAGCATTTT.

The gene calls are TRBV29-1 and TRBJ2-1, with 7 bases lining up with TRBD1. The germline V gene has CDR1 SQVTM and CDR2 ANQGSEA. The CDR3 totals 17 residues. With V trimmed by 0 bases and J by 3 bases, 11 bases remained unmatched. The CDR3 sequence: CSVEDPAGGPIYNEQFF. The CDR3 nucleotides read TGCAGCGTTGAAGATCCGGCAGGGGGACCCATCTACAATGAGCAGTTCTTC.

V and J are TRBV6-5 and TRBJ1-3, with D unresolved. Trimming stripped 8 bases from V and 8 bases from J, with 19 bases between. In germline, CDR1 is MNHEY, CDR2 SVGAGI. CDR3 size: 14 residues. The CDR3 DNA reads TGTGCCAGCTTTTCCCAAACGCGGCTGGACACCATATATTTT. Translation: CASFSQTRLDTIYF.

V is TRBV7-2 and J is TRBJ1-2; tentative D call: TRBD1 (6 bases). The CDR3 spans 12 residues. Between the trimmed V and J ends, which lost 7 bases and 8 bases, there was a span of 14 bases. Germline V lookup: CDR1 SGHTA, CDR2 FQGNSA. The CDR3 nucleotides read TGTGCCAGCACCAGGGGTCCGGGGGGCTACACCTTC. This encodes CASTRGPGGYTF.

This clone was detected a few times. J is TRBJ1-2 and V is TRBV19; D is possibly TRBD1 (5 bases). V gave up 5 bases and J gave up 3 bases, with 13 bases separating them. Per germline, CDR1 LNHDA and CDR2 SQIVND (reference sequence). The CDR3 consists of 14 residues. The CDR3 here is CASSRAGTDYGYTF. CDR3 coding DNA: TGTGCCAGTAGTCGGGCCGGGACGGACTATGGCTACACCTTC.

This clone occurred a few times. The rearrangement joins TRBV27 to TRBJ2-1; D is possibly TRBD1 (6 bases). Germline V gives CDR1 MNHEY, CDR2 SMNVEV (reference sequence). V lost 5 bases to trimming and J lost 10 bases, with 27 bases between them. The CDR3 consists of 17 residues. CDR3 bases: TGTGCCAGCAGTCGACTTCTATTCGGGACACGGGTTGCGGAGCAGTTCTTC. Protein: CASSRLLFGTRVAEQFF.

The chain's CDR3 is CASSPTSDRGLTEAFF. Here the CDR3 DNA reads TGTGCCAGCAGCCCAACTTCGGACAGGGGGCTCACTGAAGCTTTCTTT. V usage is TRBV5-6 and J usage is TRBJ1-1; 11 nucleotides match TRBD1. The CDR3 is 16 residues long. Germline V gene sequence: CDR1 SGHDT, CDR2 YYEEEE. With V trimmed by 4 bases and J by 4 bases, 9 bases remained unmatched.